This entry lists 26 T cell receptor beta chains sequenced from one sample in a study of blood T cell repertoires in COVID-19. Using immunoSEQ multiplex PCR, the repertoire was profiled, and TCRdb retains in-frame clones only, with some absent. The sample lists roughly 320,000 clones, roughly 85% occurring once. The sample taken for sequencing was peripheral blood. These receptors were obtained from a human donor in a cohort sampled during active COVID-19.

CDR3 sequence (DNA): TGCGCCAGCAGCCAAGGCATGACAGGGGGAAATCAGGGCTACACCTTC. Encoded protein: CASSQGMTGGNQGYTF. The rearrangement links TRBV4-1 to TRBJ1-2; 9 nucleotides match TRBD1. Looked up from germline, CDR1 is MGHRA and CDR2 is YSYEKL. V lost 1 base to trimming and J lost 8 bases; unmatched junction nucleotides: 11. The CDR3 length is 16 residues.

V gene TRBV2 combines with J gene TRBJ2-7, with TRBD1 matching 11 bases. The germline gives CDR1 SNHLY, CDR2 FYNNEI. V shed 6 bases, J shed 4 bases, and the junction held 5 bases outside the gene matches. The CDR3 is made up of 14 amino acids. The CDR3 sequence is CASSNRDRGYEQYF. The CDR3 region has the DNA TGTGCCAGCAGCAACCGGGACAGGGGGTACGAGCAGTACTTC.

Written as DNA, the CDR3 is TGTGCCAGCAGCCCTAGCGGGGGGGCCTTTAATGAGCAGTTCTTC. Translation: CASSPSGGAFNEQFF. V is TRBV7-9 and J is TRBJ2-1; the match to TRBD2 covers 12 bases. The germline CDR1 and CDR2 sequences are SEHNR and FQNEAQ (reference sequence). The CDR3 has 15 residues. With V trimmed by 5 bases and J by 7 bases, 6 bases remained unmatched.

V gene TRBV5-1 combines with J gene TRBJ2-7, with D perhaps matching TRBD2 (6 bases). The CDR3 is 14 residues long. Germline V gene lookup returns CDR1 SGHRS and CDR2 YFSETQ. Trimming left V 0 bases short and J 7 bases short, with 14 bases between. CDR3 sequence reads: CASSLERDREEQYF. Written as DNA, the CDR3 is TGCGCCAGCAGCTTGGAAAGAGATCGGGAGGAGCAGTACTTC.

The chain is built from TRBV7-9 and TRBJ1-2, with 10 bases that match TRBD1. CDR1 SEHNR and CDR2 FQNEAQ come from the germline V gene (reference sequence). The CDR3 runs to 15 residues. Trimming took 4 bases from V and 4 from J; bases not matched to a gene: 6. The CDR3 protein is CASSSMGQGIYGYTF. CDR3 nucleotides: TGTGCCAGCAGCTCCATGGGACAGGGGATCTATGGCTACACCTTC.

This chain uses TRBV14 with TRBJ2-7; tentative D call: TRBD2 (5 bases). Germline V gives CDR1 SGHDN, CDR2 FVKESK. The V end was cut by 4 bases, the J end by 4 bases, with 14 bases between. The CDR3 has 14 amino acids. CDR3 nucleotides: TGTGCCAGCAGCCTTACCGACTACCAATACGAGCAGTACTTC. It specifies CASSLTDYQYEQYF.

DNA of the CDR3: TGTGCCTGGAGTGTACGCGATGAAAAACTGTTTTTT. Translation: CAWSVRDEKLFF. The rearrangement joins TRBV30 to TRBJ1-4; D not certain. Trimming stripped 0 bases from V and 6 bases from J, with 5 bases between. The germline V gene has CDR1 GTSNPN and CDR2 SVGIG (reference sequence). This CDR3 comprises 12 residues.

For this clone: A much larger clone lies one base from this, so it may be a read error. The V and J genes are TRBV3-1 (or the pseudogene TRBV3-2) and TRBJ2-1; D gene ambiguous. CDR3 size: 12 residues. Germline CDR1 reads LGHDT; CDR2 reads YNNKEL (reference sequence). V was shortened by 4 bases and J by 4 bases, with 5 bases between the two germline ends. CDR3 nucleotide sequence: TGTGCCAGCAGCCGACAATACAATGAGCAGTTCTTC. Encoded protein: CASSRQYNEQFF.

The chain recombines TRBV5-5 with TRBJ2-7; a possible D gene is TRBD2 (5 bases). Trimming took 4 bases from V and 1 from J, leaving 15 bases between them. Germline assignment: CDR1 SGHKS and CDR2 YYEKEE (reference sequence). The CDR3 is 15 residues long. The DNA for the CDR3 is TGTGCCAGCAGCCCCCCCTCGCGACTATCCTACGAGCAGTACTTC. Its translation is CASSPPSRLSYEQYF.

The chain couples TRBV9 to TRBJ2-2; D possibly corresponds to TRBD1 (6 bases). Germline CDR1 SGDLS, CDR2 YYNGEE. With 7 bases removed from V and 3 bases from J, the gap between germline ends came to 7 bases. This CDR3 has 12 amino acids. In DNA, the CDR3 is TGTGCCAGCGAGGGGGACACCGGGGAGCTGTTTTTT. It specifies CASEGDTGELFF.

The chain joins TRBV10-3 to TRBJ1-1; D not resolved. V was pared by 8 bases and J by 2 bases, with 12 bases between. CDR1 is ENHRY, CDR2 SYGVKD, per germline. The CDR3 has 13 amino acids. The CDR3 sequence: CAIARQENTEAFF. CDR3 nucleotides: TGTGCCATCGCCCGACAAGAAAACACTGAAGCTTTCTTT.

This clone was found once. V usage is TRBV7-9 and J usage is TRBJ2-7; no clear D gene. The CDR3 is 13 residues long. Trimming cost V 5 bases and J 5 bases, with 13 bases left between them. The germline V gene encodes CDR1 SEHNR and CDR2 FQNEAQ (reference sequence). The CDR3 bases are TGTGCCAGCAGCAACAGTAGTAAGGACGAGCAGTACTTC. Translated, it gives CASSNSSKDEQYF. The whole variable domain, remainder taken from reference TRBV7-9 and TRBJ2-7, is DTGVSQNPRHKITKRGQNVTFRCDPISEHNRLYWYRQTLGQGPEFLTYFQNEAQLEKSRLLSDRFSAERPKGSFSTLEIQRTEQGDSAMYLCASSNSSKDEQYFGPGTRLTVT.

The DNA of the CDR3 is TGTGCCAGCAGCTTGGTTACAGCTAACTATGGCTACACCTTC. It codes for CASSLVTANYGYTF. The gene calls are TRBV7-3 and TRBJ1-2; D is unresolved. Germline V lookup: CDR1 SGHTA, CDR2 FQGTGA. There are 14 residues in the CDR3. V was shortened by 3 bases and J by 0 bases, with 8 bases between the two germline ends.

The chain combines TRBV2 with TRBJ2-7; 8 positions agree with TRBD2. The CDR3 is 17 residues long. V trimming: 2 bases; J trimming: 3 bases; junction bases outside the gene matches: 12. From germline, CDR1 is SNHLY and CDR2 FYNNEI. CDR3: CASSEQRGTFAHYEQYF. CDR3 sequence (DNA): TGTGCCAGCAGTGAACAGCGGGGGACATTTGCCCACTACGAGCAGTACTTC.

The V and J genes are TRBV7-9 and TRBJ1-2; D not certain. V lost 1 base and J lost 1, with 10 bases in between. CDR1 and CDR2 from the germline V gene are SEHNR and FQNEAQ (reference sequence). The length of the CDR3 is 15 residues. The CDR3 spells CASSLVAEGNYGYTF. The CDR3, as DNA: TGTGCCAGCAGCTTAGTTGCGGAGGGTAACTATGGCTACACCTTC.

The chain employs TRBV6-2 or TRBV6-3 and TRBJ1-1; TRBD1 matches at 7 bases. CDR1 is MNHEY and CDR2 is SVGEGT in the germline V gene. V dropped 6 bases and J dropped 8; count of bases not matched to a gene: 18. This CDR3 region has 16 residues. The DNA of the CDR3 is TGTGCCAGCAGCTCAACGGACAGGTTGGGCGGAGGGGAAGCTTTCTTT. This sequence encodes CASSSTDRLGGGEAFF.

This chain joins TRBV9 and TRBJ1-2; possible D gene TRBD1, 5 bases. This CDR3 has 12 residues. Germline-derived CDR1 and CDR2 are SGDLS and YYNGEE. V lost 5 bases, J lost 7 bases, and 12 bases lay in between. In DNA, the CDR3 is TGTGCCAGCAGTGCGCAGGGAGGTGGCTACACCTTC. Translated, it gives CASSAQGGGYTF.

V gene TRBV18 combines with J gene TRBJ2-7; 7 bases agree with TRBD1. This CDR3 has 14 amino acids. CDR1 and CDR2 (germline): KGHSH, LQKENI. V dropped 6 bases and J dropped 6; count of bases not matched to a gene: 11. The CDR3 spells CASSPDRVRGEQYF. CDR3 nucleotides: TGTGCCAGCTCGCCCGACAGGGTACGAGGCGAGCAGTACTTC.

The gene calls are TRBV7-8 and TRBJ2-3; D may be TRBD2 (5 bases). The CDR3 loop spans 16 amino acids. Germline lookup yields CDR1 SGHVS and CDR2 FQNEAQ. Trimming took 0 bases from V and 6 from J, leaving 16 bases between them. CDR3 loop: CASSLAPGMNLDTQYF. CDR3 nucleotides: TGTGCCAGCAGCTTAGCGCCGGGGATGAACCTTGATACGCAGTATTTT.

The gene calls are TRBV7-8 and TRBJ2-3, with 16 bases that match TRBD2. Trimming cost V 3 bases and J 1 base; bases outside gene matches: 4. There are 18 residues in the CDR3. Per germline, CDR1 SGHVS and CDR2 FQNEAQ. The CDR3 DNA is TGTGCCAGCAGCTTGGGACTAGCGGGGGGGCTTGGCACAGATACGCAGTATTTT. Protein product: CASSLGLAGGLGTDTQYF.

V and J are TRBV27 and TRBJ1-5; 7 bases agree with TRBD1. V lost 2 bases to trimming and J lost 3 bases; unmatched junction nucleotides: 4. The CDR3 covers 15 residues. From germline, CDR1 is MNHEY and CDR2 SMNVEV (reference sequence). DNA of the CDR3: TGTGCCAGCAGTTTAACCGGGACAGTCAATCAGCCCCAGCATTTT. The encoded protein is CASSLTGTVNQPQHF.

The table lists this clone with a count of one. In the same sample, other DNA sequences code for this CDR3. J is TRBJ1-1 and V is TRBV5-1, with D possibly being TRBD1 (6 bases). In germline, CDR1 is SGHRS, CDR2 YFSETQ. Trimming removed 0 bases at V and 4 bases at J, with 7 bases between. This CDR3 contains 13 residues. CDR3 region: CASSLGGGTEAFF. CDR3 nucleotides: TGCGCCAGCAGCTTGGGAGGGGGCACTGAAGCTTTCTTT.

In its sample, this clone was seen a few times. The J gene is TRBJ1-4, the V gene TRBV5-5; 7 bases map to TRBD1. The length of the CDR3 is 16 residues. The V segment lost 0 bases and the J segment 5 bases; nucleotides outside the gene matches: 7. CDR1 and CDR2 (germline): SGHKS, YYEKEE (reference sequence). For the CDR3, the DNA is TGTGCCAGCAGCTTGGCCGTCAGGGGGGCAAATGAAAAACTGTTTTTT. Protein: CASSLAVRGANEKLFF.

In this sample, this clone turned up a few times. The chain is built from TRBV7-9 and TRBJ1-5; 7 nucleotides align to TRBD1. J lost 3 bases, V lost 3 bases, and 2 bases had no gene match. Germline CDR1 is SEHNR and CDR2 is FQNEAQ (reference sequence). This CDR3 region has 14 residues. The CDR3 DNA reads TGTGCCAGCAGCTTGACAGGGCCCAATCAGCCCCAGCATTTT. Translation: CASSLTGPNQPQHF.

This clone showed up just a few times. The chain has TRBV19 and TRBJ2-7; the match to TRBD1 covers 9 bases. The CDR3 contains 15 residues. Trimming removed 2 bases from V and 3 bases from J; junction bases left unmatched: 5. Germline assignment: CDR1 LNHDA and CDR2 SQIVND (reference sequence). CDR3 bases: TGTGCCAGTAGTATACCGGGACAGGGCCTCTACGAGCAGTACTTC. The encoded protein is CASSIPGQGLYEQYF.

This rearrangement joins TRBV5-1 to TRBJ1-1, with 9 bases aligning to TRBD1. Germline lookup yields CDR1 SGHRS and CDR2 YFSETQ. CDR3 size: 18 residues. Trimming at V came to 0 bases and at J to 1 base, leaving 10 bases not matched to a gene. Written as DNA, the CDR3 is TGCGCCAGCAGCTTGGATCCGGGACAGGGCTTAGCGAACACTGAAGCTTTCTTT. It codes for CASSLDPGQGLANTEAFF.